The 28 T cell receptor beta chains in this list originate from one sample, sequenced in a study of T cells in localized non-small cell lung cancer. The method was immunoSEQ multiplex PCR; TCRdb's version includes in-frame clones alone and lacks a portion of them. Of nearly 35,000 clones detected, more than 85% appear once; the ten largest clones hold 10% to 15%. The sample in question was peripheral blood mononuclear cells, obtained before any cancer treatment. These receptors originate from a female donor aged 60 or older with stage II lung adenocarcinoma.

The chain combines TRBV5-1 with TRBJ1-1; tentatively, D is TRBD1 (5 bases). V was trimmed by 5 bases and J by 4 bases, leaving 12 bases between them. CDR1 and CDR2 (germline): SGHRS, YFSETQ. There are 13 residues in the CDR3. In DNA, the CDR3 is TGCGCCAGCAGTCTGGAGGGGCGCACTGAAGCTTTCTTT. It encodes CASSLEGRTEAFF.

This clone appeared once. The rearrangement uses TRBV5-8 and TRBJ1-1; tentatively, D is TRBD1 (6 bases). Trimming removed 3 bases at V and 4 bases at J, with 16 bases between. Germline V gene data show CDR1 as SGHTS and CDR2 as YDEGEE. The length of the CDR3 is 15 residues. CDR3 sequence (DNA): TGTGCCAGCAGCTCAACCACAGGGAAATTCACTGAAGCTTTCTTT. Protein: CASSSTTGKFTEAFF.

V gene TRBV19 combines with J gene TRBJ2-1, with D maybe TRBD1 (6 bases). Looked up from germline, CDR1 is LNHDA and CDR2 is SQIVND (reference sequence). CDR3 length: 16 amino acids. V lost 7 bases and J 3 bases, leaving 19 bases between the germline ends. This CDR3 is CASIRKTGLGYNEQFF. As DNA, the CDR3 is TGTGCCAGTATAAGAAAGACAGGATTGGGCTACAATGAGCAGTTCTTC.

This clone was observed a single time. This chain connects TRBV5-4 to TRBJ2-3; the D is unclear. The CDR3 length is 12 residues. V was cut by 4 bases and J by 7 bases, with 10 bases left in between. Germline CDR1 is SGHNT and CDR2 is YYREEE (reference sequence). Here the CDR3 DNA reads TGTGCCAGCAGCCCTGACTCGAATACGCAGTATTTT. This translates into CASSPDSNTQYF.

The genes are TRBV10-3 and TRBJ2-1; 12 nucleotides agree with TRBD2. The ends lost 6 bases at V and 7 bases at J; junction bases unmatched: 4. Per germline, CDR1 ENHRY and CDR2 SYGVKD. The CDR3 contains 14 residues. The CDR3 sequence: CAIRASGGANEQFF. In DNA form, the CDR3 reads TGTGCCATCAGAGCTAGCGGGGGGGCGAATGAGCAGTTCTTC.

CDR3 sequence: CASSQNLGTNSYEQYF. The CDR3 bases are TGTGCCAGCAGCCAGAACCTGGGGACGAACTCCTACGAGCAGTACTTC. The chain combines TRBV5-4 with TRBJ2-7; D is possibly TRBD1 or TRBD2 (5 bases each). This CDR3 region has 16 residues. Germline V gene data show CDR1 as SGHNT and CDR2 as YYREEE (reference sequence). The V and J ends lost 4 bases and 0 bases respectively, with 17 bases between them.

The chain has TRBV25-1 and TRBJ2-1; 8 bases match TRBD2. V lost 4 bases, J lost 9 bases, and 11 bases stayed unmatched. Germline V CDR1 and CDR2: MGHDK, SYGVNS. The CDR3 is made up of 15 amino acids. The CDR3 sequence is CASSVTPGLGAEQFF. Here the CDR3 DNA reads TGTGCCAGCAGTGTTACCCCGGGACTAGGGGCTGAGCAGTTCTTC. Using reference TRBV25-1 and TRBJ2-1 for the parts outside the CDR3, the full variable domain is EADIYQTPRYLVIGTGKKITLECSQTMGHDKMYWYQQDPGMELHLIHYSYGVNSTEKGDLSSESTVSRIRTEHFPLTLESARPSHTSQYLCASSVTPGLGAEQFFGPGTRLTVL.

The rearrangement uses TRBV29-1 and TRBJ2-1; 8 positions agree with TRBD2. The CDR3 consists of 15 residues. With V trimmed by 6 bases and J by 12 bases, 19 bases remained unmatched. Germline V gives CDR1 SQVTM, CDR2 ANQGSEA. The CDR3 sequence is CSVGIAGPANVVQFF. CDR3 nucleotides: TGCAGCGTAGGGATAGCGGGGCCAGCTAATGTTGTGCAGTTCTTC.

In nucleotides, the CDR3 is TGTGCCAGCAGCCCACAGGGTGTGGGCTTAAGCAATCAGCCCCAGCATTTT. This gives the protein CASSPQGVGLSNQPQHF. The chain uses TRBV28 and TRBJ1-5; tentatively, D is TRBD1 (6 bases). The germline V gene has CDR1 MDHEN and CDR2 SYDVKM. Trimming removed 6 bases from V and 1 base from J, with 19 bases in between. This CDR3 comprises 17 residues.

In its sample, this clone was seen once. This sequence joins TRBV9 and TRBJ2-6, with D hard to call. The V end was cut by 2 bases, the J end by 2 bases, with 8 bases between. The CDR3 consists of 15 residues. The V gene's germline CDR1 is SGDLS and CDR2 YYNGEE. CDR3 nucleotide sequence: TGTGCCAGCAGCGTCGAAGGGACTGGGGCCAACGTCCTGACTTTC. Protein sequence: CASSVEGTGANVLTF. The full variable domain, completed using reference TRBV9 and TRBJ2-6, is DSGVTQTPKHLITATGQRVTLRCSPRSGDLSVYWYQQSLDQGLQFLIQYYNGEERAKGNILERFSAQQFPDLHSELNLSSLELGDSALYFCASSVEGTGANVLTFGAGSRLTVL.

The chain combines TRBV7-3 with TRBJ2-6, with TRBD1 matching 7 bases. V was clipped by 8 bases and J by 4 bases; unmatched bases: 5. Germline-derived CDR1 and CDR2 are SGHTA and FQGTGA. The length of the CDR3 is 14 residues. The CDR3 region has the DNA TGTGCCAGCGGTGACAGGGCCGGGGCCAACGTCCTGACTTTC. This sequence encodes CASGDRAGANVLTF.

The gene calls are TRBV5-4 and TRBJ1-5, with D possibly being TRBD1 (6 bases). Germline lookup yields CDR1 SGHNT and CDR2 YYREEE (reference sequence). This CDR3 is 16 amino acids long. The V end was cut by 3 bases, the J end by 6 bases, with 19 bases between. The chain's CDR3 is CASSCAIHDRSQPQHF. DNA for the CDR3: TGTGCCAGCAGCTGCGCTATTCACGACAGGAGTCAGCCCCAGCATTTT.

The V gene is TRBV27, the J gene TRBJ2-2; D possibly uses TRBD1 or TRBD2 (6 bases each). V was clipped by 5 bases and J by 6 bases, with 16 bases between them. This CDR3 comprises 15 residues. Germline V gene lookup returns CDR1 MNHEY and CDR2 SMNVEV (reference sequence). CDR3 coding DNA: TGTGCCAGCAGTCCACGGCCGGGGGCGGCCGGGGAGCTGTTTTTT. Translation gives CASSPRPGAAGELFF.

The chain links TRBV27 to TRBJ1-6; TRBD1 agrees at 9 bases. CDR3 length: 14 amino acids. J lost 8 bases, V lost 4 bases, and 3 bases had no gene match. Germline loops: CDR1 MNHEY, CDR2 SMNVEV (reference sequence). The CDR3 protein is CASSWGQGDSPLHF. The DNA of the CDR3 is TGTGCCAGCAGTTGGGGACAGGGTGATTCACCCCTCCACTTT.

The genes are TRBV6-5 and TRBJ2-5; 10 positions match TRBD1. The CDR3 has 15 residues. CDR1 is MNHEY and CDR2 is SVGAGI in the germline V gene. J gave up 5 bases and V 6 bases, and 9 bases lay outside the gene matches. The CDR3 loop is CASSRTGTGDETQYF. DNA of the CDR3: TGTGCCAGCAGCCGAACCGGGACAGGGGATGAGACCCAGTACTTC.

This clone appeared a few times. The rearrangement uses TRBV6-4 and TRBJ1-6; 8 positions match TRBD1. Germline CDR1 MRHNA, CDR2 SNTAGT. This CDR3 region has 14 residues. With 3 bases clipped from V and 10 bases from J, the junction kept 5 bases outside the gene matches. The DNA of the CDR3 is TGTGCCAGCAGTGATGGACAGGGCCGGTCACCCCTCCACTTT. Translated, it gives CASSDGQGRSPLHF.

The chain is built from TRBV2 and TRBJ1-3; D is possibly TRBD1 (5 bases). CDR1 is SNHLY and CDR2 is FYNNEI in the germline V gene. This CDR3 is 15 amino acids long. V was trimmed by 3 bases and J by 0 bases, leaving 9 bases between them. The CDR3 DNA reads TGTGCCAGCAGTGATCCAGGGACCTCTGGAAACACCATATATTTT. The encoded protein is CASSDPGTSGNTIYF.

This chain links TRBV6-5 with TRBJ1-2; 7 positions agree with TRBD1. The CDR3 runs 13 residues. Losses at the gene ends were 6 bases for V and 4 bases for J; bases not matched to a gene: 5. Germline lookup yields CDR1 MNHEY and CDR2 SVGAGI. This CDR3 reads CASRADRAYGYTF. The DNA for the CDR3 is TGTGCCAGCAGGGCAGACAGGGCCTATGGCTACACCTTC.

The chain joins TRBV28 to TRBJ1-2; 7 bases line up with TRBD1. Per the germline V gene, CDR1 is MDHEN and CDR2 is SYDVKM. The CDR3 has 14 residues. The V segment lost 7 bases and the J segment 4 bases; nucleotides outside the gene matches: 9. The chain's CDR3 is CASTTGETLYGYTF. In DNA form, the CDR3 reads TGTGCCAGCACTACAGGGGAAACGCTCTATGGCTACACCTTC.

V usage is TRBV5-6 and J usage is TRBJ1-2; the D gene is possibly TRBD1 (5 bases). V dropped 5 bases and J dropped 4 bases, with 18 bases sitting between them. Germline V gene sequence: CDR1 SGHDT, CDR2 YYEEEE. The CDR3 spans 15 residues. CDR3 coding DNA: TGTGCCAGCAGAGGTGGACACTCCGGGGCCTATGGCTACACCTTC. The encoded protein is CASRGGHSGAYGYTF.

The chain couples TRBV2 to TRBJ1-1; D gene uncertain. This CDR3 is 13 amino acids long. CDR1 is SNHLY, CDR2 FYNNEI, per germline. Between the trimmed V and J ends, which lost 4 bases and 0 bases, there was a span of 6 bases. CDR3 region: CASSVTVNTEAFF. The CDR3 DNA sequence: TGTGCCAGCAGTGTTACAGTGAACACTGAAGCTTTCTTT.

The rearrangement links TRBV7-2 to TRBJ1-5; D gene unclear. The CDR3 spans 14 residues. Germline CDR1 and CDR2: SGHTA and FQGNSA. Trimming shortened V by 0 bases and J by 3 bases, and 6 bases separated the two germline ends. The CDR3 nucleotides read TGTGCCAGCAGCTTAGCGCTTATCAATCAGCCCCAGCATTTT. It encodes CASSLALINQPQHF.

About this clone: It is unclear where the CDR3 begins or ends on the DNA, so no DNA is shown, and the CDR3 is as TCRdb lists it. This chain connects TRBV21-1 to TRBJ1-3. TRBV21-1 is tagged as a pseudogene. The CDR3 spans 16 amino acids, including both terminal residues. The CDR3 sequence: CASSKLEWGEGNTIYF.

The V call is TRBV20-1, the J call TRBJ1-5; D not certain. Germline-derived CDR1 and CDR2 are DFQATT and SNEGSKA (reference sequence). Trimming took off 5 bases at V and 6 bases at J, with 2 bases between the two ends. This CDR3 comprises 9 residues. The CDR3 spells CSAGQPQHF. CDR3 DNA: TGCAGTGCTGGTCAGCCCCAGCATTTT.

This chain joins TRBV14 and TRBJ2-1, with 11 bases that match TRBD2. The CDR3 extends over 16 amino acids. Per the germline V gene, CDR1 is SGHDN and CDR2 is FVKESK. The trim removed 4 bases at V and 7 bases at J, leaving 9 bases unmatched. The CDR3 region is CASSPIAGGPGNEQFF. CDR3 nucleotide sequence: TGTGCCAGCAGCCCCATAGCGGGAGGGCCTGGAAATGAGCAGTTCTTC.

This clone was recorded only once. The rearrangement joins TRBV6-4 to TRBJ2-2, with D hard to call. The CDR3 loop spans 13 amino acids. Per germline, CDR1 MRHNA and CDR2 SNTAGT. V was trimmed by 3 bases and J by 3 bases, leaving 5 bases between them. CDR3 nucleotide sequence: TGTGCCAGCAGTGAAGACGACACCGGGGAGCTGTTTTTT. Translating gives CASSEDDTGELFF.

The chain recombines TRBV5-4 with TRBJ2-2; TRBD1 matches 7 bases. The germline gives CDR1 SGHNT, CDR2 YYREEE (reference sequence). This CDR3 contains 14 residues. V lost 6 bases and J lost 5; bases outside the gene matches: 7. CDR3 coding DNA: TGTGCCAGCACCAAGGGGGCGCGGACCGGGGAGCTGTTTTTT. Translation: CASTKGARTGELFF. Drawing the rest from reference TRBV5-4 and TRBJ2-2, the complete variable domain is ETGVTQSPTHLIKTRGQQVTLRCSSQSGHNTVSWYQQALGQGPQFIFQYYREEENGRGNFPPRFSGLQFPNYSSELNVNALELDDSALYLCASTKGARTGELFFGEGSRLTVL.

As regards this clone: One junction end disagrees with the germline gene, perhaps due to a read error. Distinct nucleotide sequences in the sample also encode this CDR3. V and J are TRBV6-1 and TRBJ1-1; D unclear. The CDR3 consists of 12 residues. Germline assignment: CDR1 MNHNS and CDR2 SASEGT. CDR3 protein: CASSEAVPEAFF. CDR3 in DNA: TGTGCCAGCAGTGAAGCGGTCCCTGAAGCCTTCTTT.